A single T cell receptor beta chain is shown here with its context. Naive CD8 isolation took CD45RO-negative cells positively selected for CCR7 and excluded terminally differentiated effector memory CD45RA+ cells. The data were obtained in a study of shared clonotypes between healthy human individuals. Sequenced by immunoSEQ multiplex PCR; TCRdb stores in-frame clones only, minus some. The sample has millions of clones, roughly 94% seen once. Sample: naive CD8+ T cells sorted from blood. The origin of this receptor is a man between 18 and 29 years old in good health.

The CDR3 coding sequence is TGTGCTAGTGGTTTGGAAGTCGAGCAGTACTTC. Its translation is CASGLEVEQYF. The rearrangement links TRBV12-5 to TRBJ2-7; D remains ambiguous. CDR1 and CDR2 (germline): LGHNT, FRNRAP. The germline V and J ends were trimmed by 1 base and 6 bases, with 4 bases remaining between them. The CDR3 contains 11 residues. The complete variable domain, with remaining parts taken from reference TRBV12-5 and TRBJ2-7, reads DARVTQTPRHKVTEMGQEVTMRCQPILGHNTVFWYRQTMMQGLELLAYFRNRAPLDDSGMPKDRFSAEMPDATLATLKIQPSEPRDSAVYFCASGLEVEQYFGPGTRLTVT.